This entry describes one T cell receptor beta chain. What it binds is not known. The entry originates in a study of early T cells in non-severe SARS-CoV-2 infection. Background on the study: RNA in bulk from unsorted whole blood was sequenced, and chains were unpaired. Study-wide results and caveats: Matching with VDJdb favored anti-spike CD8 responses (missing private and CD4 specificities).

The germline V and J ends were trimmed by 4 bases and 5 bases, with 5 bases remaining between them. There are 11 residues in the CDR3. Tagging with unique molecular identifiers was applied to individual cDNA molecules. TCRdb independently ran MiXCR on the 5' RACE reads; one entry per CDR3 protein. The sample lists 25,000 to 35,000 distinct CDR3 sequences; roughly 4.5% were seen once. The receptor was derived from an adult who was a healthcare worker with PCR-confirmed SARS-CoV-2 infection or an uninfected control (not recorded which). The chain couples TRBV12-3 or TRBV12-4 to TRBJ2-5, with no clear D. Source: whole blood, taken at baseline. Here the CDR3 DNA reads TGTGCCAGCAGTTCTGCGGAGACCCAGTACTTC. The encoded protein is CASSSAETQYF.